The rows below give T cell receptor beta chains drawn from one sample of a study of OX40 agonist ivuxolimab in advanced cancers. The data were produced by immunoSEQ multiplex PCR, yet TCRdb's version contains in-frame clones alone and is incomplete. Found here are 34,000 or so clones, about four fifths of them singletons; the top ten hold around a fifth. Sequenced material: CD4+ or CD8+ T cells sorted from blood, taken in a trial of the OX40 agonist ivuxolimab. Receptors originate from an adult with an advanced solid tumor such as melanoma, head and neck, liver or kidney cancer. Both conserved end residues are part of each CDR3. A D gene is named only where the DNA matches it firmly. Expanded clones are given a class, and other clones once, few, many or no size at all.

>TRBJ2-1|-|TRBV7-2|-
CASSAEAGKQFF
>TRBJ2-3|-|TRBV10-3|TRBD2
CASGGATDTQYF
>TRBJ1-1|-|TRBV19|-
CASSIEVEAFF
>TRBJ2-1|-|TRBV27|TRBD2
CASSNGRTYNEQFF
>TRBJ1-2|-|TRBV18|-
CASSRSRGEGYGYTF
>TRBJ2-7|-|TRBV10-3|-
CAISESGHEQYF
>TRBJ2-3|-|TRBV9|-
CASSVGDTVSTDTQYF
>TRBJ2-1|-|TRBV6-1|-
CASRPPYGEQFF
>TRBJ2-7|-|TRBV28|TRBD1
CASSRPRGTGTHEQYF
>TRBJ1-2|few|TRBV30|-
CAWSVRVGYTF
>TRBJ2-3|-|TRBV10-3|-
CAISDKADTQYF
>TRBJ2-5|once|TRBV5-1|TRBD2
CASSLVLAGDQQYF
>TRBJ2-1|-|TRBV7-2|TRBD1
CASSFGQGYNEQFF
>TRBJ2-3|-|TRBV19|TRBD1
CASSPRQGVGTDTQYF
>TRBJ2-2|-|TRBV7-3|TRBD2
CASSGLALAGELFF
>TRBJ1-4|-|TRBV5-1|-
CASSLRDSNEKLFF
>TRBJ2-4|-|TRBV7-9|TRBD1
CASSSTGQGIRGAKNIQYF
>TRBJ2-1|-|TRBV19|-
CASSKGEGSEQFF
>TRBJ2-7|-|TRBV9|TRBD2
CASSVGTSGSYEQYF
>TRBJ2-7|-|TRBV30|TRBD2
CAWSKLFRRGTYEQYF
>TRBJ1-1|-|TRBV19|-
CASSIWGRTEAFF
>TRBJ2-3|-|TRBV6-4|-
CASSEQSGTDTQYF
>TRBJ1-1|-|TRBV13|-
CASSLAGGRYTEAFF
>TRBJ2-7|-|TRBV7-2|TRBD1
CASSVGTGVFYEQYF
>TRBJ2-1|-|TRBV10-2|-
CASSGNEQFF
>TRBJ2-5|-|TRBV28|-
CASTRVSGQETQYF
>TRBJ1-1|-|TRBV30|TRBD1
CAWDAGTVATEAFF
>TRBJ1-3|few|TRBV10-3|TRBD1
CAIKGDSSGNTIYF
>TRBJ1-2|-|TRBV10-3|TRBD1
CAISRLGQGLDGYTF
>TRBJ1-2|-|TRBV28|-
CASSRGGHYGYTF
>TRBJ2-3|-|TRBV10-3|-
CAISGGRSDTQYF
>TRBJ2-7|-|TRBV15|-
CATSRNRQAYEQYF
>TRBJ1-2|-|TRBV19|-
CASSLDSFYGYTF
>TRBJ2-1|-|TRBV7-2|-
CASSLGWADEQFF
>TRBJ2-1|once|TRBV7-9|-
CASNSDYNNEQFF
>TRBJ2-1|-|TRBV5-4|TRBD2
CASSLVSGGGSSYNEQFF
>TRBJ2-7|-|TRBV5-6|-
CASSYEVGSRTYEQYF
>TRBJ1-3|-|TRBV9|-
CASSPQGEPSGNTIYF
>TRBJ2-1|-|TRBV11-2|TRBD2
CASSSPGLAGRYNEQFF
>TRBJ2-3|-|TRBV11-2|-
CASSFGTDTQYF
>TRBJ2-2|-|TRBV30|TRBD1
CAWRGDRGRAGELFF
>TRBJ1-5|-|TRBV6-1|-
CASSGQEPRAGQPQHF
>TRBJ2-2|-|TRBV18|TRBD1
CASSIDRANTGELFF
>TRBJ2-7|-|TRBV10-2|TRBD2
CASRSPLAGAYEQYF
>TRBJ1-5|-|TRBV19|-
CASSIGSYSNQPQHF
>TRBJ2-7|few|TRBV7-9|TRBD1
CASSEAGQGLHEQYF
>TRBJ2-4|-|TRBV7-2|-
CASSFGGSDIQYF